The clone carrying this T cell receptor beta chain was observed a handful of times. The antigen remains undetermined. Amplified material comprised TCR beta CDR3 regions derived from RNA transcripts. HTBI-primed RT-PCR formed the first round, and a multiplex PCR formed the second. TCRdb re-analysed the multiplex PCR reads in MiXCR, keeping a single row per CDR3 protein. This sample has some 520,000 distinct CDR3 sequences; 14% occur once, and the top ten carry roughly 10%. The data were taken from a study of Graves' ophthalmopathy and Graves' hyperthyroidism. Looking at the study overall: Samples of peripheral blood were obtained at initial diagnosis, prior to treatment of any kind. Regarding the study as a whole: Blood also held most thyroid clonotypes expanded above 0.001 frequency.

Establishment of the diagnosis relied upon clinical symptoms, serum thyroxine, TRAb, thyroid ultrasound and orbital computed tomography. Germline V CDR1 and CDR2: DFQATT, SNEGSKA (reference sequence). The CDR3 is made up of 14 amino acids. After removal of 1 base from V and 1 base from J, the junction contained 1 base not matched to a gene. This chain joins TRBV20-1 and TRBJ1-1; 9 positions match TRBD1. The sample consisted of blood. The receptor comes from a woman aged 25 to 39 with Graves' ophthalmopathy. The chain's CDR3 is CSARAQGANTEAFF. The CDR3 DNA reads TGCAGTGCTAGAGCACAGGGGGCGAACACTGAAGCTTTCTTT.